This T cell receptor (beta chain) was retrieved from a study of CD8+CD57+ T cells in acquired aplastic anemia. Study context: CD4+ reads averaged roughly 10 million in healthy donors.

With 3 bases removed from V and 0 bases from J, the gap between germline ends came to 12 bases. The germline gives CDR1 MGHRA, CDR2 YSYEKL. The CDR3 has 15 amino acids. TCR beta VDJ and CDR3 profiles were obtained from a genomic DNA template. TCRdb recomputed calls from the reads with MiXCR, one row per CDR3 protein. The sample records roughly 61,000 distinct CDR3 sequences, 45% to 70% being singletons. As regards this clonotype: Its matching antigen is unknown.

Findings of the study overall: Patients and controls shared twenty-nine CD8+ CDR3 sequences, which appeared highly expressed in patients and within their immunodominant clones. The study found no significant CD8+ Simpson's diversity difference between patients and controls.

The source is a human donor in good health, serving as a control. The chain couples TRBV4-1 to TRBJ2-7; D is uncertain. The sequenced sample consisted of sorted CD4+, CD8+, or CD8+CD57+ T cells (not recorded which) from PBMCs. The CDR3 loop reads CASSQGTSSSYEQYF. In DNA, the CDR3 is TGCGCCAGCAGCCAGGGAACATCAAGCTCCTACGAGCAGTACTTC.